The source of this T cell receptor beta chain is a study of blood T cell repertoires in COVID-19. Study background: Acute and convalescent COVID-19 samples came from the United States, Italy and Spain. The analysed material was cDNA or gDNA that came from T cells, B-cell-depleted T cells, or PBMCs.

This CDR3 comprises 15 residues. V dropped 2 bases and J dropped 0; count of bases not matched to a gene: 0. Germline lookup yields CDR1 SGHAT and CDR2 FQNNGV. Original analysis: Using reference gene primer amplification, nucleated cell counts were estimated. Sequencing used immunoSEQ multiplex PCR; TCRdb keeps in-frame clones, though not all of them. V and J calls and clone size come straight from that table; D and trimming were deduced from the DNA. The data show about 190,000 clones, roughly 80% seen once. The origin of this receptor is a woman in her twenties or thirties with acute or convalescent COVID-19. The genes are TRBV11-2 and TRBJ2-7, with 11 bases that match TRBD2. Sequencing input: peripheral blood. The CDR3 spells CASSLLAGGSYEQYF. For the CDR3, the DNA is TGTGCCAGCAGCTTACTAGCGGGAGGCTCCTACGAGCAGTACTTC.